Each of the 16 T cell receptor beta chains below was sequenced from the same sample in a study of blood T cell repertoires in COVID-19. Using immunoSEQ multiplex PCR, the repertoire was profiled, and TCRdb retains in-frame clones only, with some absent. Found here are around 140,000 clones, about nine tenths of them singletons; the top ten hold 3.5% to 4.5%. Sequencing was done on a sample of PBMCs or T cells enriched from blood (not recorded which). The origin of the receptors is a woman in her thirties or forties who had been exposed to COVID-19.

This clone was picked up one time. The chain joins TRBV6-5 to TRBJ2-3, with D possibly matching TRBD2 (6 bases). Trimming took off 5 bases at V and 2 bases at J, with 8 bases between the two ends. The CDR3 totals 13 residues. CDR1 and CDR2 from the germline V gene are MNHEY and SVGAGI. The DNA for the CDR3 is TGTGCCAGCAGTCAGGACTACACAGATACGCAGTATTTT. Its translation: CASSQDYTDTQYF.

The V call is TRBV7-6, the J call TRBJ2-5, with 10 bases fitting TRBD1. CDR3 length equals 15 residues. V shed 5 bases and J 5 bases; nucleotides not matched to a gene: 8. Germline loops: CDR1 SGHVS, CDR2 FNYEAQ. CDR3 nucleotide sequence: TGTGCCAGCAGCCCTAGACAGGGGGCGGAGGAGACCCAGTACTTC. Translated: CASSPRQGAEETQYF. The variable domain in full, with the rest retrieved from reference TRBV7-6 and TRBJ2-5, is GAGVSQSPRYKVTKRGQDVALRCDPISGHVSLYWYRQALGQGPEFLTYFNYEAQQDKSGLPNDRFSAERPEGSISTLTIQRTEQRDSAMYRCASSPRQGAEETQYFGPGTRLLVL.

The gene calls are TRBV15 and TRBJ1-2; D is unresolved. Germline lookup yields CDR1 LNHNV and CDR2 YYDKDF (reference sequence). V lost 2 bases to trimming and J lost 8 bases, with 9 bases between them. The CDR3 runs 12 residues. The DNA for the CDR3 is TGTGCCACCAGCAGAAACAGCCAGGGCTACACCTTC. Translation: CATSRNSQGYTF.

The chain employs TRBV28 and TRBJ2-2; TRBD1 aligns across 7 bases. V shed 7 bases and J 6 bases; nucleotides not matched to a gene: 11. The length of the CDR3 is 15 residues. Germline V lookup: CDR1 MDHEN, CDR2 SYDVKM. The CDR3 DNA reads TGTGCCAGCACCTTGGGACAGAGCTTCGCCGGGGAGCTGTTTTTT. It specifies CASTLGQSFAGELFF. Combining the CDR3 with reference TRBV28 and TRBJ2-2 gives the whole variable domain DVKVTQSSRYLVKRTGEKVFLECVQDMDHENMFWYRQDPGLGLRLIYFSYDVKMKEKGDIPEGYSVSREKKERFSLILESASTNQTSMYLCASTLGQSFAGELFFGEGSRLTVL.

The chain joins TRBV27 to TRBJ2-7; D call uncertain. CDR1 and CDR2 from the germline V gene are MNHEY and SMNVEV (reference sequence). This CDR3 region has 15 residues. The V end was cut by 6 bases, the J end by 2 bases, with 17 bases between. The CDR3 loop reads CASRTLLLPTYEQYF. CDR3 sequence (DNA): TGTGCCAGCAGAACTCTATTACTGCCTACCTACGAGCAGTACTTC.

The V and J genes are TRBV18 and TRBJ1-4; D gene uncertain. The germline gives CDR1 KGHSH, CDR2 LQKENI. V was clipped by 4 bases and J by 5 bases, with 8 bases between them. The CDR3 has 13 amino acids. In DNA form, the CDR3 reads TGTGCCAGCTCACAGGCCGGGAATGAAAAACTGTTTTTT. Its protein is CASSQAGNEKLFF.

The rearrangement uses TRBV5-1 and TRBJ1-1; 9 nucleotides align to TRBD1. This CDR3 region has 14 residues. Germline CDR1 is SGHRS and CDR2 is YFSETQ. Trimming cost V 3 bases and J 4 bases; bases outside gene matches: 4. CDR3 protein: CASSSETGGTEAFF. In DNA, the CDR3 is TGCGCCAGCAGCTCCGAGACAGGGGGCACTGAAGCTTTCTTT.

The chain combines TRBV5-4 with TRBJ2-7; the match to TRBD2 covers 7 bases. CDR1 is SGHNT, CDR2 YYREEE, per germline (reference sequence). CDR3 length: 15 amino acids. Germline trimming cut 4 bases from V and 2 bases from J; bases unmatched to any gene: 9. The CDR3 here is CASSPEVAGAYEQYF. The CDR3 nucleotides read TGTGCCAGCAGCCCGGAGGTTGCGGGAGCCTACGAGCAGTACTTC.

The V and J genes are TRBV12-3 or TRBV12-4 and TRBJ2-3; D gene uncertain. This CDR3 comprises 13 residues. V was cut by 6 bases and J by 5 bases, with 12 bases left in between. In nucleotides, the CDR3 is TGTGCCAGCAGCCTCCAGCGAGAAGATACGCAGTATTTT. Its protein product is CASSLQREDTQYF.

In DNA form, the CDR3 reads TGTGCCAGCAGCCTATCCGGGTCACGCGGGGCCAACGTCCTGACTTTC. Translating it yields CASSLSGSRGANVLTF. This chain uses TRBV7-9 with TRBJ2-6, with no clear D. V lost 5 bases and J lost 4, with 15 bases in between. Germline V gene lookup returns CDR1 SEHNR and CDR2 FQNEAQ (reference sequence). The CDR3 consists of 16 residues.

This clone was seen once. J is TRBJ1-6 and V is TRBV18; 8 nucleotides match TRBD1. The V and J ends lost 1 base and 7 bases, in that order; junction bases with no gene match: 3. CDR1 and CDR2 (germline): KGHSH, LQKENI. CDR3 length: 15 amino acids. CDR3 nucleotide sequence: TGTGCCAGCTCACCACAGACAGGGGAGAATTCACCCCTCCACTTT. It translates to CASSPQTGENSPLHF.

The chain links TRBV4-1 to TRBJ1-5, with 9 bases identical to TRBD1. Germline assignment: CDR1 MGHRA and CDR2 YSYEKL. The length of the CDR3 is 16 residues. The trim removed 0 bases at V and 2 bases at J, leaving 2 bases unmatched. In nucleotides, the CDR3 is TGCGCCAGCAGCCAAGATAGGGACAGGGGCAATCAGCCCCAGCATTTT. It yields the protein CASSQDRDRGNQPQHF.

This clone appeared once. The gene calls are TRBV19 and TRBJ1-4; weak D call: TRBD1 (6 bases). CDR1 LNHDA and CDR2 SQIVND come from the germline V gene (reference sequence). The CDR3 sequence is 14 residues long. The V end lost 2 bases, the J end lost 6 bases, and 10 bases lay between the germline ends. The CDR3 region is CASSIKGVDEKLFF. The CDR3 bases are TGTGCCAGTAGTATAAAGGGGGTCGATGAAAAACTGTTTTTT.

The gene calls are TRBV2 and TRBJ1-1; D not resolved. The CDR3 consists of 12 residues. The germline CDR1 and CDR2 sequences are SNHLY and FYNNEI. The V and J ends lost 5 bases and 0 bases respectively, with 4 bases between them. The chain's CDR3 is CASSYMNTEAFF. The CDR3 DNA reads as TGTGCCAGCAGTTACATGAACACTGAAGCTTTCTTT.

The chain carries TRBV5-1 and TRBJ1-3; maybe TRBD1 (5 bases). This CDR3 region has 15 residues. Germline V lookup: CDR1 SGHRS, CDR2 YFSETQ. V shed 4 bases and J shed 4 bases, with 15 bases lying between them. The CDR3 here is CASSPEGARGNTIYF. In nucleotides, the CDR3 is TGCGCCAGCAGCCCGGAAGGGGCGCGAGGAAACACCATATATTTT.

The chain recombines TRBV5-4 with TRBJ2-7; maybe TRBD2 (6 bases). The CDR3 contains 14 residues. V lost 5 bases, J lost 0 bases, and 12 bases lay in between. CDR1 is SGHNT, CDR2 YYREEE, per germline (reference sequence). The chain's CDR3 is CASRSASVSYEQYF. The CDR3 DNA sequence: TGTGCCAGCAGATCGGCTAGCGTCTCCTACGAGCAGTACTTC. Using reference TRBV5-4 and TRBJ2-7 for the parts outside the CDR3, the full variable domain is ETGVTQSPTHLIKTRGQQVTLRCSSQSGHNTVSWYQQALGQGPQFIFQYYREEENGRGNFPPRFSGLQFPNYSSELNVNALELDDSALYLCASRSASVSYEQYFGPGTRLTVT.